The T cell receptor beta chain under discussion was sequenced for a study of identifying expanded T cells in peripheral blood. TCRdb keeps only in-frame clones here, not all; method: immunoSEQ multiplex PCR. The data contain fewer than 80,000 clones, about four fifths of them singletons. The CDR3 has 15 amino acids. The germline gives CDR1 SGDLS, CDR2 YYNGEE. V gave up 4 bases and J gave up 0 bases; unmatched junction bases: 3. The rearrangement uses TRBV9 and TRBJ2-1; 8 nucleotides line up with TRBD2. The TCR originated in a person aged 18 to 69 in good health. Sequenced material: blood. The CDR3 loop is CASSPSGGSYNEQFF. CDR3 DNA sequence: TGTGCCAGCAGCCCAAGCGGGGGCTCCTACAATGAGCAGTTCTTC.